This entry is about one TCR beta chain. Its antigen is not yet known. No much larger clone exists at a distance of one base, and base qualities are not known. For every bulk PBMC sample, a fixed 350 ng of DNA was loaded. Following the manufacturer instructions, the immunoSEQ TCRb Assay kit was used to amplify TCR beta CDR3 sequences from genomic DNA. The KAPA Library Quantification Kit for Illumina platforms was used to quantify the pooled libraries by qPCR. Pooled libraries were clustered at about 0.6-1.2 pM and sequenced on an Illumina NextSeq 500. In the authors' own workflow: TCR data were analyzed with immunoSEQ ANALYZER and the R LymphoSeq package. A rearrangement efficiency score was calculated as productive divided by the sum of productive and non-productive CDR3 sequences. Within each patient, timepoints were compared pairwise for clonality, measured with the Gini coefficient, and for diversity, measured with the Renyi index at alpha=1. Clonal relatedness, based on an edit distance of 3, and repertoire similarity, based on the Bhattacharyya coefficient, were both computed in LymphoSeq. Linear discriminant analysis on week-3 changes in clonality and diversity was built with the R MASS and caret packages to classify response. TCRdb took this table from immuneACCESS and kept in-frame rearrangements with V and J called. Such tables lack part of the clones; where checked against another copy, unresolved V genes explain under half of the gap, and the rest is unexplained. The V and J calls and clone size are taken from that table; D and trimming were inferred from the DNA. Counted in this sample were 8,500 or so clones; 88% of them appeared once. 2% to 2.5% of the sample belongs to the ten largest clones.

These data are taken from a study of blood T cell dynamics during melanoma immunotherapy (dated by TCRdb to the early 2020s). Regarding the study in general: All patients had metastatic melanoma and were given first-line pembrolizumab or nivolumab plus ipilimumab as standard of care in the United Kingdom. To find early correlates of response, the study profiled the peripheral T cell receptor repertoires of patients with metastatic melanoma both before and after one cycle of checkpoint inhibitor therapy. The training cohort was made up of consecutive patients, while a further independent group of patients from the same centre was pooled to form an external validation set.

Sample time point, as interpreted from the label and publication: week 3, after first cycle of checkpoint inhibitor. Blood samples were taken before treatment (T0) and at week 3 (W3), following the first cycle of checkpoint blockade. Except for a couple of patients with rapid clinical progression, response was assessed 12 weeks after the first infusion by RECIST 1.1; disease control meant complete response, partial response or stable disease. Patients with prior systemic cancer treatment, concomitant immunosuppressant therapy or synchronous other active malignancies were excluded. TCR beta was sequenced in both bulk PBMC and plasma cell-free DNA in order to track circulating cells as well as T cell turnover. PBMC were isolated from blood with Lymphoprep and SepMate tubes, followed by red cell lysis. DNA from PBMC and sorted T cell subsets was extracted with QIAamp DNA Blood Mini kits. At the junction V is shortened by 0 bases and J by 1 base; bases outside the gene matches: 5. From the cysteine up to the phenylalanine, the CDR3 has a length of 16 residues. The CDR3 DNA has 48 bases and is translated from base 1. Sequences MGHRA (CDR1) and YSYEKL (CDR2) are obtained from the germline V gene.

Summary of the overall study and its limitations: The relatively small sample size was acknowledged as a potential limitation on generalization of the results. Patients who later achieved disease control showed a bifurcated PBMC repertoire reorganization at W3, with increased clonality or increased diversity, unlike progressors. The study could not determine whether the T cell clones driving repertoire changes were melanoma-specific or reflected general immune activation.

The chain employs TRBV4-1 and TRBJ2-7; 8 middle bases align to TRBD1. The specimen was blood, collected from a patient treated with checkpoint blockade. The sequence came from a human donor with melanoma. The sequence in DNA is TGCGCCAGCAGCCAAGACGACAGGGGTCATTCCTACGAGCAGTACTTC. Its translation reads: CASSQDDRGHSYEQYF.